Following are 7 T cell receptor beta chains from one sample sequenced in a study of human T cells and chemical hapten exposure. Indicated time point: patch test 1, 2 weeks after DPC sensitization. The sample's treatment: therapeutic diphenylcyclopropenone sensitization with weekly scalp DPC. TCRdb itself ran the RACE reads through MiXCR, one entry per CDR3 protein. The profile shows over 85,000 distinct CDR3 sequences, around 12% of them singletons. The source material was whole blood, sampled in connection with sensitization to the hapten diphenylcyclopropenone (DPC). These receptor sequences come from a woman in her forties with alopecia areata. Some clones in this sample may be carry-over from other donors' samples.

The CDR3 loop reads CASSLEHLVAGGYTF. The CDR3, as DNA: TGTGCCAGCAGCTTAGAACATCTTGTCGCGGGAGGCTACACCTTC. V and J are TRBV7-9 and TRBJ1-2; D not resolved. Germline assignment: CDR1 SEHNR and CDR2 FQNEAQ (reference sequence). This CDR3 comprises 15 residues. V was cut by 1 base and J by 8 bases, with 17 bases left in between.

This clonotype was seen a few times. The chain combines TRBV20-1 with TRBJ2-5; D is possibly TRBD2 (5 bases). The CDR3 spans 12 residues. Germline-derived CDR1 and CDR2 are DFQATT and SNEGSKA (reference sequence). Trimming took off 6 bases at V and 0 bases at J, with 8 bases between the two ends. The chain's CDR3 is CSARRNQETQYF. The CDR3 region has the DNA TGCAGTGCCAGGAGGAACCAAGAGACCCAGTACTTC.

The rearrangement joins TRBV19 to TRBJ2-5; 11 bases are shared with TRBD1. V dropped 4 bases and J dropped 4; count of bases not matched to a gene: 8. CDR3 length equals 16 residues. In germline, CDR1 is LNHDA, CDR2 SQIVND (reference sequence). CDR3 protein: CASSTTPGTGGETQYF. DNA of the CDR3: TGTGCCAGTAGTACGACCCCCGGGACAGGGGGAGAGACCCAGTACTTC.

V and J are TRBV6-2 or TRBV6-3 and TRBJ2-7, with D possibly matching TRBD2 (7 bases). V was clipped by 4 bases and J by 1 base, with 11 bases between them. CDR3 length: 14 residues. The V gene's germline CDR1 is MNHEY and CDR2 SVGEGT. For the CDR3, the DNA is TGTGCCAGCAGTTTGGGGGGGCGGTCCTACGAGCAGTACTTC. Translation: CASSLGGRSYEQYF.

The chain employs TRBV28 and TRBJ1-1, with D perhaps TRBD1 (6 bases). CDR1 is MDHEN and CDR2 is SYDVKM in the germline V gene. The V end was cut by 5 bases, the J end by 8 bases, with 12 bases between. The CDR3 spans 12 residues. The CDR3 sequence: CASSPGGLEAFF. As DNA, the CDR3 is TGTGCCAGCAGTCCGGGGGGGCTGGAAGCTTTCTTT.

This clonotype has ten or more counts. The chain employs TRBV20-1 and TRBJ1-5, with D perhaps matching TRBD1 (6 bases). The ends were cut back, 4 bases at V and 6 bases at J, with 16 bases in the middle. Germline CDR1 reads DFQATT; CDR2 reads SNEGSKA (reference sequence). CDR3 length: 14 amino acids. CDR3 in amino acids: CSAIPAGGSQPQHF. CDR3 DNA sequence: TGCAGTGCTATTCCGGCCGGGGGCAGTCAGCCCCAGCATTTT.

This chain connects TRBV11-2 to TRBJ2-1, with 9 bases aligning to TRBD2. Unmatched junction bases numbered 7, after V lost 4 bases and J lost 6 bases. This CDR3 spans 15 amino acids. CDR1 is SGHAT and CDR2 is FQNNGV in the germline V gene. The CDR3 region is CASSSSGKAGNEQFF. The CDR3 nucleotides are TGTGCCAGCAGCTCTAGCGGGAAGGCCGGCAATGAGCAGTTCTTC.